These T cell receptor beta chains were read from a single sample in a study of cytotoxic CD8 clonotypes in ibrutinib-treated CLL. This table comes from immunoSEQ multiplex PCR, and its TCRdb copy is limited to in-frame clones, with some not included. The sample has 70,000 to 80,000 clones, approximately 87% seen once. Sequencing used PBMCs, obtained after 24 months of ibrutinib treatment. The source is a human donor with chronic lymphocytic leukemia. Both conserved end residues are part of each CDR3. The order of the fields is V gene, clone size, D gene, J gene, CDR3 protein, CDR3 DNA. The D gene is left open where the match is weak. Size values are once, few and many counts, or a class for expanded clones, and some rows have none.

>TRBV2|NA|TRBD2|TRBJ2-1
CASSRLAGGHNEQFF
TGTGCCAGCAGTAGACTAGCGGGAGGGCATAATGAGCAGTTCTTC
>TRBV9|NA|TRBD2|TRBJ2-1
CASSPAGGSYAYEQFF
TGTGCCAGCAGCCCCGCGGGCGGGAGTTATGCATATGAGCAGTTCTTC
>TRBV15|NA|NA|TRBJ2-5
CATTQGQSKETQYF
TGTGCCACCACCCAAGGACAGTCGAAAGAGACCCAGTACTTC
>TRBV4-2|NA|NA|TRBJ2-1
CASSFGGRLGEQFF
TGTGCCAGCAGCTTCGGCGGTCGCTTGGGTGAGCAGTTCTTC
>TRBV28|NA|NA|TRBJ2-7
CASSLFVYEQYF
TGTGCCAGCAGTTTGTTTGTCTACGAGCAGTACTTC
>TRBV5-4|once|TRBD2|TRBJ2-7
CASSYGTNSYEQYF
TGTGCCAGCAGCTATGGGACTAACTCCTACGAGCAGTACTTC
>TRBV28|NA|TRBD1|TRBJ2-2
CASSLTGGAGELFF
TGTGCCAGCAGTCTTACAGGGGGTGCCGGGGAGCTGTTTTTT
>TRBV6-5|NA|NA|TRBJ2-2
CASRRLEQTGELFF
TGTGCCAGCAGGAGACTCGAACAGACCGGGGAGCTGTTTTTT
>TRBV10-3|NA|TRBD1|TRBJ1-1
CAISPRGGDTEAFF
TGTGCCATCAGCCCCAGGGGGGGTGACACTGAAGCTTTCTTT
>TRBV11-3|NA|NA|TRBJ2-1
CASSLGAGRTNSYNEQFF
TGTGCCAGCAGCTTAGGGGCGGGAAGGACCAACTCCTACAATGAGCAGTTCTTC
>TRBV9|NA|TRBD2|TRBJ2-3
CASSVGSSGSPTDTQYF
TGTGCCAGCAGCGTAGGAAGTAGCGGGAGCCCCACAGATACGCAGTATTTT
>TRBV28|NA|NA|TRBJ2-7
CASSTSGGPWQGYEQYF
TGTGCCAGCAGTACTAGTGGGGGGCCGTGGCAGGGCTACGAGCAGTACTTC
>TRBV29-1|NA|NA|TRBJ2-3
CSVRGTGSLETQYF
TGCAGCGTTCGAGGGACTGGGTCTCTAGAGACGCAGTATTTT
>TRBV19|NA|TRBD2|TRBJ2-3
CASSPLSGRTTDTQYF
TGTGCCAGTAGTCCCCTAAGCGGGAGGACGACAGATACGCAGTATTTT
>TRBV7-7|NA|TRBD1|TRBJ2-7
CASSQDRANEQYF
TGTGCCAGCAGTCAGGACAGGGCTAACGAGCAGTACTTC
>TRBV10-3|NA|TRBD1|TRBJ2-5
CAISGGQGNQETQYF
TGTGCCATCAGTGGAGGACAGGGCAACCAAGAGACCCAGTACTTC
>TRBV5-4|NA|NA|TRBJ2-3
CASSSSGSTDTQYF
TGTGCCAGCAGCTCCAGCGGGAGCACAGATACGCAGTATTTT
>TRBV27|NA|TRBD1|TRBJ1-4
CASSLLIRGTGHGKLFF
TGTGCCAGCAGTTTACTGATCCGGGGGACAGGGCACGGAAAACTGTTTTTT
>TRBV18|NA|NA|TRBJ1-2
CASSQEAQGAQGYTF
TGTGCCAGCTCACAGGAGGCTCAAGGGGCTCAAGGCTACACCTTC
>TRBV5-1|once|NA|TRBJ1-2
CASSLEGGGYTF
TGCGCCAGCAGCCTTGAGGGGGGCGGCTACACCTTC
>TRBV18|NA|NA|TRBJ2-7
CASSPSRAYEQYF
TGTGCCAGCTCACCATCGAGGGCCTACGAGCAGTACTTC
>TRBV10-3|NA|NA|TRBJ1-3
CATAQEGVGNTIYF
TGTGCCACCGCCCAGGAAGGGGTTGGAAACACCATATATTTT
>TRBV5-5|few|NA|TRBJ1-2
CASSLGPGNYGYTF
TGTGCCAGCAGCCTGGGGCCAGGGAACTATGGCTACACCTTC
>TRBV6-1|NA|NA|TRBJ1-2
CASRPGQYLYGYTF
TGTGCCAGCAGACCGGGACAATATCTCTATGGCTACACCTTC
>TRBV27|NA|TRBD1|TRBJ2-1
CASSGRQGEASLGYNEQFF
TGTGCCAGCAGTGGACGACAGGGTGAGGCGTCATTGGGTTACAATGAGCAGTTCTTC